The clone carrying this T cell receptor (beta chain) is categorized as medium-sized. Its antigen is as yet unknown. This sample was taken from a study of vaccination effects on CD4 cells after COVID-19. Trimming pared 2 bases from V and 2 bases from J, leaving 12 bases between. Germline CDR1 SGHTA, CDR2 FQGNSA. The CDR3 is 16 residues long. Sequenced by immunoSEQ multiplex PCR; TCRdb stores in-frame clones only, minus some. The table shows about 40,000 clones, with about 70% occurring only once. CD4+ T cells were isolated after roughly nine days of culture. Every participant took two doses of the BNT162b2 or mRNA-1273 vaccine.

The sequences come from CD4+ T cells from PBMCs cultured without peptide, collected after COVID-19 vaccination. This clonotype originated in a human donor who received a COVID-19 vaccine. The chain links TRBV7-2 to TRBJ2-2; D possibly corresponds to TRBD2 (7 bases). The CDR3 protein is CASSLWGGANTGELFF. CDR3 bases: TGTGCCAGCAGCTTATGGGGGGGGGCTAACACCGGGGAGCTGTTTTTT.